The 17 T cell receptor beta chains given below trace back to one sample, sequenced in a study of T cell responses to AZD1222 COVID-19 vaccine. Profiled with immunoSEQ multiplex PCR; TCRdb holds only in-frame clones, not every one. Among about 180,000 clones listed, 85% to 90% were seen once. This specimen consisted of peripheral blood, obtained 28 days after the second AZD1222 dose. These receptors all stem from an adult who received the AZD1222 COVID-19 vaccine.

The rearrangement uses TRBV7-8 and TRBJ1-2, with TRBD1 as a possible D gene (6 bases). The germline V gene encodes CDR1 SGHVS and CDR2 FQNEAQ. Trimming shortened V by 5 bases and J by 0 bases, and 7 bases separated the two germline ends. The CDR3 sequence is 13 residues long. The CDR3 DNA sequence: TGTGCCAGCAGCCAGGGGCCTAACTATGGCTACACCTTC. Its protein product is CASSQGPNYGYTF.

V usage is TRBV5-1 and J usage is TRBJ2-5, with D hard to call. Trimming removed 0 bases at V and 5 bases at J, with 11 bases between. The CDR3 runs to 14 residues. The germline CDR1 and CDR2 sequences are SGHRS and YFSETQ. The CDR3 sequence is CASSLGTIHETQYF. CDR3 sequence (DNA): TGCGCCAGCAGCTTGGGTACCATACACGAGACCCAGTACTTC.

The V call is TRBV18, the J call TRBJ1-1; 9 positions agree with TRBD1. From germline, CDR1 is KGHSH and CDR2 LQKENI. This CDR3 has 16 amino acids. The V and J ends lost 3 bases and 1 base, in that order; junction bases with no gene match: 6. The CDR3 spells CASSPRTGARNTEAFF. As DNA, the CDR3 is TGTGCCAGCTCACCCAGGACAGGGGCTAGGAACACTGAAGCTTTCTTT.

Worth noting for this clone: The same CDR3 arises from other DNA sequences in this sample as well. The chain links TRBV9 to TRBJ1-1; D uncertain. Germline V gene lookup returns CDR1 SGDLS and CDR2 YYNGEE. The V end was cut by 4 bases, the J end by 4 bases, with 14 bases between. The CDR3 covers 14 residues. Here the CDR3 DNA reads TGTGCCAGCAGCCCTAGATTGGGGAGCACTGAAGCTTTCTTT. Its protein is CASSPRLGSTEAFF.

V is TRBV5-1 and J is TRBJ1-1; perhaps TRBD1 as D (5 bases). V lost 4 bases and J lost 3, with 7 bases in between. The CDR3 sequence is 12 residues long. The germline V gene has CDR1 SGHRS and CDR2 YFSETQ. The CDR3 DNA reads TGCGCCAGCAGCCCGGGGGACACTGAAGCTTTCTTT. Protein product: CASSPGDTEAFF.

The V gene is TRBV4-1, the J gene TRBJ1-5, with TRBD1 as a possible D gene (6 bases). The CDR3 is 16 residues long. V was shortened by 0 bases and J by 4 bases, with 13 bases between the two germline ends. Germline loops: CDR1 MGHRA, CDR2 YSYEKL. DNA for the CDR3: TGCGCCAGCAGCCAAGAGAGGGGGGCAGCAAATCAGCCCCAGCATTTT. Translation gives CASSQERGAANQPQHF.

J is TRBJ1-6 and V is TRBV7-3; no reliable D call. Trimming took off 2 bases at V and 7 bases at J, with 9 bases between the two ends. Germline V lookup: CDR1 SGHTA, CDR2 FQGTGA. This CDR3 contains 14 residues. The DNA of the CDR3 is TGTGCCAGCAGCTTAGACCGGTTCAATTCACCCCTCCACTTT. Translating it yields CASSLDRFNSPLHF.

The V gene is TRBV10-3, the J gene TRBJ2-2, with D hard to call. The CDR3 runs to 17 residues. The germline V and J ends were trimmed by 0 bases and 0 bases, with 11 bases remaining between them. Germline loops: CDR1 ENHRY, CDR2 SYGVKD. In DNA form, the CDR3 reads TGTGCCATCAGTGAGTCTGTCTGGCAAGCGAACACCGGGGAGCTGTTTTTT. Protein product: CAISESVWQANTGELFF.

The V and J genes are TRBV7-2 and TRBJ1-2; D gene ambiguous. The germline CDR1 and CDR2 sequences are SGHTA and FQGNSA. The CDR3 runs 16 residues. The germline V and J ends were trimmed by 7 bases and 3 bases, with 21 bases remaining between them. This CDR3 is CASTPGSPGVDYGYTF. CDR3 DNA sequence: TGTGCCAGCACCCCTGGGAGCCCGGGAGTGGACTATGGCTACACCTTC.

In this sample, this clone turned up a few times. CDR3 coding DNA: TGTGCCAGCAGCTTAGTCTTACAGGCCTACGAGCAGTACTTC. Its protein is CASSLVLQAYEQYF. The V and J genes are TRBV7-2 and TRBJ2-7; tentative D call: TRBD1 (5 bases). V was cut by 1 base and J by 2 bases, with 9 bases left in between. CDR1 SGHTA and CDR2 FQGNSA come from the germline V gene. The CDR3 has 14 residues.

This chain links TRBV10-3 with TRBJ1-1; D not resolved. The length of the CDR3 is 14 residues. V lost 10 bases and J lost 0, with 15 bases in between. Germline-derived CDR1 and CDR2 are ENHRY and SYGVKD. CDR3 amino acids: CATRTNFMNTEAFF. The CDR3 DNA reads as TGTGCCACAAGGACTAACTTCATGAACACTGAAGCTTTCTTT.

The chain employs TRBV5-1 and TRBJ2-7; D might be TRBD1 (5 bases). Looked up from germline, CDR1 is SGHRS and CDR2 is YFSETQ. The CDR3 contains 13 residues. The germline V and J ends were trimmed by 2 bases and 6 bases, with 12 bases remaining between them. CDR3 sequence (DNA): TGCGCCAGCAGCTTCCAGGGCGCCAGCGAGCAGTACTTC. Protein sequence: CASSFQGASEQYF. The whole variable domain, remainder taken from reference TRBV5-1 and TRBJ2-7, is KAGVTQTPRYLIKTRGQQVTLSCSPISGHRSVSWYQQTPGQGLQFLFEYFSETQRNKGNFPGRFSGRQFSNSRSEMNVSTLELGDSALYLCASSFQGASEQYFGPGTRLTVT.

This chain joins TRBV7-9 and TRBJ2-5; D unresolved. With 5 bases removed from V and 0 bases from J, the gap between germline ends came to 1 base. Germline V gene sequence: CDR1 SEHNR, CDR2 FQNEAQ (reference sequence). CDR3 length: 11 residues. CDR3 coding DNA: TGTGCCAGCAGCGACCAAGAGACCCAGTACTTC. This sequence encodes CASSDQETQYF.

CDR3: CASSPLGRGGQETQYF. The CDR3 DNA follows: TGTGCCAGCAGCCCACTGGGGCGGGGGGGCCAAGAGACCCAGTACTTC. The chain carries TRBV13 and TRBJ2-5; 9 bases match TRBD2. The J segment lost 1 base and the V segment lost 5 bases, leaving 8 bases of the junction unmatched. CDR3 length: 16 residues. Germline assignment: CDR1 PRHDT and CDR2 FYEKMQ (reference sequence).

The chain carries TRBV4-1 and TRBJ2-6; a weak D match, TRBD1 (5 bases). Germline values: CDR1 MGHRA, CDR2 YSYEKL. V was shortened by 3 bases and J by 1 base, with 22 bases between the two germline ends. The CDR3 spans 20 residues. The CDR3 loop reads CASSHHLRAGLRSGANVLTF. CDR3 DNA sequence: TGCGCCAGCAGCCACCACCTAAGAGCAGGGTTGCGATCTGGGGCCAACGTCCTGACTTTC.

The rearrangement joins TRBV19 to TRBJ2-1; tentatively, D is TRBD1 (5 bases). CDR1 and CDR2 (germline): LNHDA, SQIVND (reference sequence). Trimming cost V 2 bases and J 9 bases, with 11 bases left between them. CDR3 length: 13 amino acids. The CDR3, as DNA: TGTGCCAGTAGTATACAGGGTTCTGGTGAGCAGTTCTTC. This codes for CASSIQGSGEQFF.

This chain joins TRBV19 and TRBJ1-5; D unclear. Germline V gene data show CDR1 as LNHDA and CDR2 as SQIVND (reference sequence). V was pared by 5 bases and J by 0 bases, with 11 bases between. The CDR3 consists of 15 residues. CDR3 amino acids: CASSFQVSSNQPQHF. Written as DNA, the CDR3 is TGTGCCAGTAGTTTCCAGGTTAGTAGCAATCAGCCCCAGCATTTT.